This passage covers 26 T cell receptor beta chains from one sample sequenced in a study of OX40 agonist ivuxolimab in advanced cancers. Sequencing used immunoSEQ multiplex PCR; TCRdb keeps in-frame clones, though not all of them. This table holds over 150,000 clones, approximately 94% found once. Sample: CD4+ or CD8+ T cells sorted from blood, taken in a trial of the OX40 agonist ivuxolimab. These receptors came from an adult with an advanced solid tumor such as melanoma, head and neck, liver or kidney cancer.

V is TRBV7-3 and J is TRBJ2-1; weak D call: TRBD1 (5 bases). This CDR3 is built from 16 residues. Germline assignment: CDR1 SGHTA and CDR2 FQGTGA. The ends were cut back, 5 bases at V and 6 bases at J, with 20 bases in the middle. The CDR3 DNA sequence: TGTGCCAGCAGCCCACAGGACACCGTTTTTAGCAATGAGCAGTTCTTC. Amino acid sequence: CASSPQDTVFSNEQFF.

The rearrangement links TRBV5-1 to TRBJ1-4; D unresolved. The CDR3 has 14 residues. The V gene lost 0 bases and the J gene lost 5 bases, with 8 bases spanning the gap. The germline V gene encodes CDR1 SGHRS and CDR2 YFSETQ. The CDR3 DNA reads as TGCGCCAGCAGCTTGGGGAACACAAATGAAAAACTGTTTTTT. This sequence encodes CASSLGNTNEKLFF.

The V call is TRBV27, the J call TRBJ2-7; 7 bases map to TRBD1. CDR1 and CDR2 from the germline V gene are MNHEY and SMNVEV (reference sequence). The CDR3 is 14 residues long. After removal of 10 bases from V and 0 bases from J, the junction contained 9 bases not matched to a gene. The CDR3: CATKRDRRSYEQYF. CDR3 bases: TGTGCCACCAAAAGGGACAGACGCTCCTACGAGCAGTACTTC.

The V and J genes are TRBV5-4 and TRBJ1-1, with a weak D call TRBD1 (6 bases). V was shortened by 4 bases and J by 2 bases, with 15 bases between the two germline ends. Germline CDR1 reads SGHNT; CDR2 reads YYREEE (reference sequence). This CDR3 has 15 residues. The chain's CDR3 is CASSQAQGLNTEAFF. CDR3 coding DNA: TGTGCCAGCAGCCAAGCACAGGGACTCAACACTGAAGCTTTCTTT.

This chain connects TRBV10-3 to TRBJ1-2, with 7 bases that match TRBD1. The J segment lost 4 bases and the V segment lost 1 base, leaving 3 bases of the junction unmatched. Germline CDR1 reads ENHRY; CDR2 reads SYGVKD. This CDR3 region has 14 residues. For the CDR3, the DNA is TGTGCCATCAGTGAGTACAGGGGCTCCTATGGCTACACCTTC. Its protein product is CAISEYRGSYGYTF.

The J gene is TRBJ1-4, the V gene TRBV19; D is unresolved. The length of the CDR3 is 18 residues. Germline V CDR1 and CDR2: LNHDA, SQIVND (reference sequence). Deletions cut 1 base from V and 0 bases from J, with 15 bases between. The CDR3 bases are TGTGCCAGTAGTATAGGTGGTAACCTATTAGCAACTAATGAAAAACTGTTTTTT. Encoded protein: CASSIGGNLLATNEKLFF.

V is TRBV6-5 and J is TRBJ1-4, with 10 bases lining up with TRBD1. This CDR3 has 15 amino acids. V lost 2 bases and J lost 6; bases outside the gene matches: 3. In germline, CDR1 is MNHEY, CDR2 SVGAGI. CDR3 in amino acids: CASSYDRGLDEKLFF. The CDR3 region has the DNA TGTGCCAGCAGTTACGACAGGGGGCTGGATGAAAAACTGTTTTTT.

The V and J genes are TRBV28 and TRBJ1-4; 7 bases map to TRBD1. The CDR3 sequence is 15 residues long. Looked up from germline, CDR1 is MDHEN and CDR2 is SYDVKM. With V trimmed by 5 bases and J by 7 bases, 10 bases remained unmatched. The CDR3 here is CASSPPGQGGEKLFF. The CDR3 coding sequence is TGTGCCAGCAGTCCCCCCGGGCAGGGGGGTGAAAAACTGTTTTTT.

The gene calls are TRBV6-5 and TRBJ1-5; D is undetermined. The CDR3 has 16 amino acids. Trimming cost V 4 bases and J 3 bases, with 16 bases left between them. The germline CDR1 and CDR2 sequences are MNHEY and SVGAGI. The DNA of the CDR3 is TGTGCCAGCAGTTTCCCGTCCCGGAGCCTCAATCAGCCCCAGCATTTT. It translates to CASSFPSRSLNQPQHF.

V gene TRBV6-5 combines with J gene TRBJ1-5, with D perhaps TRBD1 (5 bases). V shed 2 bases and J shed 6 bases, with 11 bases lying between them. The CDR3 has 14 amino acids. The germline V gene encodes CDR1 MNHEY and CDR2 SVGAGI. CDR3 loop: CASSYVGVGQPQHF. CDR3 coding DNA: TGTGCCAGCAGTTACGTAGGGGTTGGTCAGCCCCAGCATTTT.

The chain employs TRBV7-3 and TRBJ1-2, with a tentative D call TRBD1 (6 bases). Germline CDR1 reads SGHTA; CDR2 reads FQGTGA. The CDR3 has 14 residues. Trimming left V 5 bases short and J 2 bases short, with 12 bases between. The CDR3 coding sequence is TGTGCCAGCAGCCCACACACAGGGAACTATGGCTACACCTTC. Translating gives CASSPHTGNYGYTF.

For the CDR3, the DNA is TGTGCCAGCAGCGAGTGGACGGTCCTTTCCGGAAACACCATATATTTT. This codes for CASSEWTVLSGNTIYF. The V and J genes are TRBV9 and TRBJ1-3; unclear D gene. Germline CDR1 reads SGDLS; CDR2 reads YYNGEE. V shed 3 bases and J shed 4 bases, with 17 bases lying between them. This CDR3 region has 16 residues.

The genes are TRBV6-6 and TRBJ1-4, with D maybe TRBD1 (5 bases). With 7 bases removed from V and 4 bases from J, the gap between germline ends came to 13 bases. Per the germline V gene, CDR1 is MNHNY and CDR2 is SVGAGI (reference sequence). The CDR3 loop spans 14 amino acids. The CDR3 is CASIPDSNNEKLFF. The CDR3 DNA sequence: TGTGCCAGCATCCCCGACAGTAATAATGAAAAACTGTTTTTT.

CDR3 DNA sequence: TGTGCCAGCAGTCCGGCCTACGAGCAGTACTTC. It is translated as CASSPAYEQYF. This chain connects TRBV6-6 to TRBJ2-7; D uncertain. Trimming removed 5 bases from V and 2 bases from J, with 4 bases in between. CDR1 is MNHNY and CDR2 is SVGAGI in the germline V gene (reference sequence). There are 11 residues in the CDR3.

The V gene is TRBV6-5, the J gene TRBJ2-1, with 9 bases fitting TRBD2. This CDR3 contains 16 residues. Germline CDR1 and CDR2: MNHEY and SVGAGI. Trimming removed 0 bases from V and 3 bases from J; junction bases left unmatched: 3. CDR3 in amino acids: CASSYSWTSDYNEQFF. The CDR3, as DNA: TGTGCCAGCAGTTACTCATGGACTAGCGACTACAATGAGCAGTTCTTC.

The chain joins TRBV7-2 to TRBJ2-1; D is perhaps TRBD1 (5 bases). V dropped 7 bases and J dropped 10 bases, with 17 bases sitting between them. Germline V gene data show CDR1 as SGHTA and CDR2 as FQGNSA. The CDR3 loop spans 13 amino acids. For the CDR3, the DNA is TGTGCCAGCACCTCGGCAGGGCGTGGCGAGCAGTTCTTC. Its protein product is CASTSAGRGEQFF.

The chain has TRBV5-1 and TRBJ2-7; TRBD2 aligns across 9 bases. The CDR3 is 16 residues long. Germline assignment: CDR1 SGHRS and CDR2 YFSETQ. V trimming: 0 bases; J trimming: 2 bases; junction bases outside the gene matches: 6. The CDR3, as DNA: TGCGCCAGCAGCTTGGGTAGCGGGAGAGTTCCCTACGAGCAGTACTTC. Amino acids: CASSLGSGRVPYEQYF.

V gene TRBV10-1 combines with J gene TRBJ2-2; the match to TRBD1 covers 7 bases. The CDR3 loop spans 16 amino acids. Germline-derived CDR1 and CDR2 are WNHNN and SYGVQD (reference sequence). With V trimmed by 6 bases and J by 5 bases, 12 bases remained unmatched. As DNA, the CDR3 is TGCGCCAGCAGCTCACCCCCGGGACAGACAACCGGGGAGCTGTTTTTT. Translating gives CASSSPPGQTTGELFF.

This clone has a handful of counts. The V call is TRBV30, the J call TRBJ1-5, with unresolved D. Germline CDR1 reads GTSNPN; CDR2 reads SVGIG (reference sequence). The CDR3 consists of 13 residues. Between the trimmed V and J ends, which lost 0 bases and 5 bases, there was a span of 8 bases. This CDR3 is CAWSVAGDQPQHF. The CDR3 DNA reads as TGTGCCTGGAGTGTAGCTGGAGATCAGCCCCAGCATTTT. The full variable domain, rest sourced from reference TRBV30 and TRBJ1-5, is SQTIHQWPATLVQPVGSPLSLECTVEGTSNPNLYWYRQAAGRGLQLLFYSVGIGQISSEVPQNLSASRPQDRQFILSSKKLLLSDSGFYLCAWSVAGDQPQHFGDGTRLSIL.

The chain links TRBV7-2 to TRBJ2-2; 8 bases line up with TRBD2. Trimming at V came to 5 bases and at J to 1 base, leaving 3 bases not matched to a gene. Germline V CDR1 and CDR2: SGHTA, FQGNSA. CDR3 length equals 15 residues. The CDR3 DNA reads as TGTGCCAGCAGCCGGGGGGGCCGGAACACCGGGGAGCTGTTTTTT. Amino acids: CASSRGGRNTGELFF. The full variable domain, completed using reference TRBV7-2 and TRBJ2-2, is GAGVSQSPSNKVTEKGKDVELRCDPISGHTALYWYRQSLGQGLEFLIYFQGNSAPDKSGLPSDRFSAERTGGSVSTLTIQRTQQEDSAVYLCASSRGGRNTGELFFGEGSRLTVL.

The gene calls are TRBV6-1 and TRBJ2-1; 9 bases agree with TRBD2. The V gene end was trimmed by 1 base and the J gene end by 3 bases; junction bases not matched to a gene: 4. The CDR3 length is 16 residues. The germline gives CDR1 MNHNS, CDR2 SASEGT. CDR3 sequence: CASSEEAGGDYNEQFF. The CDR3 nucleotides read TGTGCCAGCAGTGAAGAAGCGGGAGGAGACTACAATGAGCAGTTCTTC.

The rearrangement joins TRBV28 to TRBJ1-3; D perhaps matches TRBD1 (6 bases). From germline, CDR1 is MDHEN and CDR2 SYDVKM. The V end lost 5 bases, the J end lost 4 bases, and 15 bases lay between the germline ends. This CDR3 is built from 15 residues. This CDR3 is CASSRTQGYGNTIYF. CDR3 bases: TGTGCCAGCAGTAGGACACAGGGCTACGGAAACACCATATATTTT.

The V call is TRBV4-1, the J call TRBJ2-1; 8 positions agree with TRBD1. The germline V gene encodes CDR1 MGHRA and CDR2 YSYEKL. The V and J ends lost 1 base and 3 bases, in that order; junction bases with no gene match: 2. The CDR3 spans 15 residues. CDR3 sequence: CASSQGDRSYNEQFF. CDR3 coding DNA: TGCGCCAGCAGCCAAGGGGACAGGAGCTACAATGAGCAGTTCTTC.

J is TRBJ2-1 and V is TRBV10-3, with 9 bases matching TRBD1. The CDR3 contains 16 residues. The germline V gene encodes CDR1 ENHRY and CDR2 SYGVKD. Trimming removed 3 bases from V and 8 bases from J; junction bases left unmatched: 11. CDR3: CAISDPTGTGTYEQFF. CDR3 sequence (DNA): TGTGCCATCAGTGATCCAACCGGGACAGGGACCTATGAGCAGTTCTTC.

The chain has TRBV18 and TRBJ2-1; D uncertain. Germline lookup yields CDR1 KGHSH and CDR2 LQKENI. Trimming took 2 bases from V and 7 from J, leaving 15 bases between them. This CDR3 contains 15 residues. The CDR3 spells CASSPWGGSRNEQFF. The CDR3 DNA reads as TGTGCCAGCTCACCATGGGGTGGCAGTAGAAATGAGCAGTTCTTC.

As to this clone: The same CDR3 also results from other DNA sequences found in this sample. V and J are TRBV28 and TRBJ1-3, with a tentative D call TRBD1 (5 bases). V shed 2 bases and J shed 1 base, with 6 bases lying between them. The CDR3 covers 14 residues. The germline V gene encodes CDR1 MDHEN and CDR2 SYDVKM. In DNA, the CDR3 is TGTGCCAGCAGTTTAGGGGGGTCTGGAAACACCATATATTTT. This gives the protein CASSLGGSGNTIYF.